This T cell receptor beta chain was obtained from a study of patients and donors after allogeneic stem cell transplantation. This clonotype was recorded a few times. TCRdb reprocessed the RT-PCR reads via MiXCR and lists one record per CDR3 protein. The sample contains approximately 410,000 distinct CDR3 sequences, 16% of which appear only once. The CDR3 is 15 residues long. Trimming cost V 3 bases and J 2 bases, with 11 bases left between them. Per the germline V gene, CDR1 is MNHEY and CDR2 is SMNVEV (reference sequence). The clonotype was recovered from a human donor who was either an allogeneic HSCT recipient or a stem cell or donor lymphocyte infusion donor (not recorded which). It is not recorded whose cells these are; they may come from a transplant donor. The sequenced sample consisted of blood, either unsorted or a sorted T cell fraction (not recorded which). The chain is built from TRBV27 and TRBJ2-1; D remains ambiguous. The CDR3 sequence: CASSFKGSTYNEQFF. CDR3 in DNA: TGTGCCAGCAGTTTCAAGGGATCAACCTACAATGAGCAGTTCTTC.